This TCR beta chain was identified during a study of cytomegalovirus exposure and HLA in healthy donors. Regarding this clone: Antigen unknown.

The PCR had 60 Vbeta and 13 Jbeta primers. The data were produced by immunoSEQ multiplex PCR, yet TCRdb's version contains in-frame clones alone and is incomplete. The sample includes 70,000 to 95,000 clones, around 85% of them seen just once. Whole-study results and caveats: CMV serostatus was the only immune exposure information that was available. In a later analysis, HLA-associated TCR beta chains were more clonally expanded than equally common others. An analysis done earlier found most TCR beta V segments productive about 90% or about 30% of the time.

Germline V lookup: CDR1 MDHEN, CDR2 SYDVKM. Trimming at V came to 3 bases and at J to 6 bases, leaving 11 bases not matched to a gene. CDR3 length equals 16 residues. Nominal health characterized the donors when sampled, though unrecorded immune exposures were likely. J is TRBJ1-5 and V is TRBV28, with 7 bases identical to TRBD1. The receptor was derived from a human donor in good health. What was sequenced was PBMCs. DNA of the CDR3: TGTGCCAGCAGTTTGCTGGGGCAGGGGGATTCTCAGCCCCAGCATTTT. This translates into CASSLLGQGDSQPQHF.